Listed here is a single T cell receptor (beta chain). V shed 10 bases and J shed 0 bases, with 19 bases lying between them. Germline CDR1 is ENHRY and CDR2 is SYGVKD. This CDR3 has 15 amino acids. The sample comes from a study of T cells in Graves' hyperthyroidism and ophthalmopathy. Amplification of TCR beta CDR3 regions was performed using RNA transcripts as template. Researchers ran a first-round RT-PCR on the TCR CDR3 using the HTBI primer set. MiXCR, run by TCRdb on the multiplex PCR reads, gives a single entry per CDR3 protein. Of approximately 870,000 distinct CDR3 sequences listed, approximately 40% are singletons.

The sequencing sample was made of blood. This sequence was found in a man aged 18 to 30 with Graves' hyperthyroidism. The rearrangement links TRBV10-3 to TRBJ2-7; D gene unclear. CDR3 bases: TGTGCCAGCAGACCCGGACCAGCGTACTCCTACGAGCAGTACTTC. Its protein product is CASRPGPAYSYEQYF.